This is a list of T cell receptor beta chains from one sample in a study of neurological immune-mediated disorders. From the 5' RACE reads, TCRdb called clonotypes with MiXCR, one entry per CDR3 protein. The repertoire has 55,000 to 75,000 distinct CDR3 sequences, about an eighth of them found once; the top ten carry about 10%. The sequenced sample consisted of PBMCs. The receptors come from a woman aged 55 to 70 with HTLV-1-associated myelopathy (HAM/TSP). CDR3s include the opening cysteine and the closing phenylalanine or tryptophan. A D gene is named only where the DNA matches it firmly. Size tells how often a clone was seen (once, few, many) or the class of an expanded clone, and some rows leave it out.

.	TRBV5-1	TRBJ1-2	many	CASSAVQANYGYTF	TGCGCCAGTTCGGCAGTCCAAGCTAACTATGGCTACACCTTC
TRBD2	TRBV24-1	TRBJ2-2	few	CATRSRAGGPTGELFF	TGTGCCACCAGAAGCCGAGCGGGAGGGCCGACCGGGGAGCTGTTTTTT
.	TRBV5-1	TRBJ1-2	.	CASTPTSRDHGYTF	TGCGCCAGCACCCCAACCTCGAGGGACCATGGCTACACCTTC
TRBD2	TRBV6-5	TRBJ2-1	few	CASSSGTSGTLVQFF	TGTGCCAGCAGTTCCGGGACTAGCGGGACTCTCGTGCAGTTCTTC
.	TRBV4-2	TRBJ1-1	many	CASSQVGDQNTEAFF	TGTGCCAGCAGCCAAGTCGGGGATCAGAACACTGAAGCTTTCTTT
TRBD1	TRBV28	TRBJ2-3	few	CASSGTGVLRDTQYF	TGTGCCAGCAGTGGGACAGGGGTTCTTCGGGATACGCAGTATTTT
.	TRBV6-4	TRBJ2-2	many	CASALTRDGELFF	TGTGCCAGCGCATTGACCCGGGACGGGGAGCTGTTTTTT
TRBD2	TRBV7-2	TRBJ2-3	many	CASSLTSGRAMGDTQYF	TGTGCCAGCAGCTTAACTAGCGGGAGGGCCATGGGAGATACGCAGTATTTT
TRBD1	TRBV29-1	TRBJ1-1	.	CSAVPTGAGTEAFF	TGCAGCGCTGTACCTACAGGGGCCGGCACTGAAGCTTTCTTT
TRBD2	TRBV28	TRBJ2-3	many	CASSLQIGTSGSLDTQYF	TGTGCCAGCAGTTTACAAATCGGGACTAGCGGGAGTTTGGATACGCAGTATTTT
.	TRBV3-1	TRBJ2-7	many	CASSHYRPPVDEQYF	TGTGCCAGCAGCCACTACAGGCCGCCGGTCGACGAGCAGTACTTC
.	TRBV27	TRBJ1-2	few	CATKSGAHGYTF	TGTGCCACCAAGTCAGGGGCGCATGGCTACACCTTC
.	TRBV4-1	TRBJ1-5	many	CASSQTEYRANQPQHF	TGCGCCAGCAGCCAAACGGAGTACAGGGCGAATCAGCCCCAGCATTTT
.	TRBV18	TRBJ2-2	many	CASSPRDTGELFF	TGTGCCAGCTCACCAAGGGACACCGGGGAGCTGTTTTTT
.	TRBV5-1	TRBJ2-6	many	CASSPTKQGMAGANVLTF	TGCGCCAGCAGCCCAACGAAACAGGGAATGGCTGGGGCCAACGTCCTGACTTTC
TRBD2	TRBV5-1	TRBJ2-1	many	CASSYHRSGSQDEQFF	TGCGCCAGCAGCTATCATCGTAGCGGGAGTCAAGATGAGCAGTTCTTC
TRBD1	TRBV5-1	TRBJ2-2	many	CASSRGGANTGELFF	TGCGCCAGCAGTAGAGGGGGCGCGAACACCGGGGAGCTGTTTTTT
TRBD1	TRBV20-1	TRBJ2-1	many	CSARDGQGGYNEQFF	TGCAGTGCTAGAGACGGACAGGGGGGGTATAATGAGCAGTTCTTC
TRBD2	TRBV19	TRBJ2-1	once	CASSMWLAGEGEFF	TGTGCCAGTAGTATGTGGCTAGCGGGAGAGGGGGAGTTCTTC
.	TRBV14	TRBJ2-7	many	CASSPRMEGWWQYF	TGTGCCAGCAGCCCCCGGATGGAGGGTTGGTGGCAGTACTTC
.	TRBV15	TRBJ2-3	many	CASPVDTQYF	TGTGCCAGCCCGGTAGATACGCAGTATTTT
TRBD2	TRBV5-1	TRBJ2-1	many	CASSYAWNGRDEQFF	TGCGCCAGCAGCTACGCGTGGAACGGGAGGGATGAGCAGTTCTTC
.	TRBV20-1	TRBJ1-3	many	CSASSSGNTIYF	TGCAGTGCTAGCTCCTCTGGAAACACCATATATTTT
.	TRBV12-3/TRBV12-4	TRBJ2-5	medium-sized	CASSLTGSGETQYF	TGTGCCAGCAGTTTGACAGGTTCCGGGGAGACCCAGTACTTC
.	TRBV20-1	TRBJ2-1	.	CSVGFSAGGYNEQFF	TGCAGTGTGGGTTTTTCAGCTGGTGGATACAATGAGCAGTTCTTC
.	TRBV10-3	TRBJ2-3	many	CAIWDRSTDTQYF	TGTGCCATCTGGGACCGAAGCACAGATACGCAGTATTTT
TRBD1	TRBV5-1	TRBJ2-4	many	CASSSGTGGAKNIQYF	TGCGCCAGCAGCTCCGGGACAGGGGGCGCCAAAAACATTCAGTACTTC
TRBD2	TRBV4-1	TRBJ2-1	many	CASSQASGRDNEQFF	TGCGCCAGCAGCCAAGCTAGCGGGAGGGACAATGAGCAGTTCTTC
TRBD1	TRBV7-2	TRBJ2-7	many	CASSFSGQGAREQYF	TGTGCCAGCAGCTTTTCCGGACAGGGGGCGAGAGAGCAGTACTTC
TRBD2	TRBV27	TRBJ2-4	many	CASTRLGGGKAKNIQYF	TGTGCCAGCACTCGACTCGGCGGGGGAAAGGCCAAAAACATTCAGTACTTC
.	TRBV4-1	TRBJ1-2	medium-sized	CASSQPSRTVDYGYTF	TGCGCCAGCAGCCAACCATCCCGGACAGTCGACTATGGCTACACCTTC
.	TRBV5-1	TRBJ2-1	many	CASSLGGIIEQFF	TGCGCCAGCAGCTTGGGCGGGATTATTGAGCAGTTCTTC
TRBD1	TRBV12-3/TRBV12-4	TRBJ1-5	many	CASSRQGFGQPQHF	TGTGCCAGCAGTAGACAGGGTTTCGGTCAGCCCCAGCATTTT
TRBD2	TRBV6-6	TRBJ2-3	many	CASNFGSSGMTDTQYF	TGTGCCAGCAACTTCGGGAGTAGCGGGATGACAGATACGCAGTATTTT
.	TRBV7-2	TRBJ2-2	medium-sized	CASSLVWNTGELFF	TGTGCCAGCAGCTTAGTCTGGAACACCGGGGAGCTGTTTTTT
TRBD1	TRBV2	TRBJ2-3	many	CASSEALGGTGFLDTQYF	TGTGCCAGCAGTGAAGCCCTTGGGGGGACAGGGTTTTTGGATACGCAGTATTTT
TRBD2	TRBV18	TRBJ2-7	many	CASSATSGSNEQYF	TGTGCCAGCTCAGCGACCAGCGGGAGCAACGAGCAGTACTTC